This T cell receptor (beta chain) was found in a study of blood T cell repertoires in COVID-19. The CDR3 runs to 15 residues. V dropped 4 bases and J dropped 1; count of bases not matched to a gene: 4. CDR1 and CDR2 (germline): SGDLS, YYNGEE. Clones were sequenced by immunoSEQ multiplex PCR, and TCRdb holds only the in-frame ones, with some missing. The table includes 15,000 to 20,000 clones, about four fifths detected once. The clonotype comes from a man aged 40-49 years with active or convalescent COVID-19. Specimen: peripheral blood. The chain is built from TRBV9 and TRBJ2-1; 8 bases are shared with TRBD2. CDR3 in amino acids: CASSPGGASYNEQFF. Written as DNA, the CDR3 is TGTGCCAGCAGCCCCGGGGGGGCATCCTACAATGAGCAGTTCTTC.